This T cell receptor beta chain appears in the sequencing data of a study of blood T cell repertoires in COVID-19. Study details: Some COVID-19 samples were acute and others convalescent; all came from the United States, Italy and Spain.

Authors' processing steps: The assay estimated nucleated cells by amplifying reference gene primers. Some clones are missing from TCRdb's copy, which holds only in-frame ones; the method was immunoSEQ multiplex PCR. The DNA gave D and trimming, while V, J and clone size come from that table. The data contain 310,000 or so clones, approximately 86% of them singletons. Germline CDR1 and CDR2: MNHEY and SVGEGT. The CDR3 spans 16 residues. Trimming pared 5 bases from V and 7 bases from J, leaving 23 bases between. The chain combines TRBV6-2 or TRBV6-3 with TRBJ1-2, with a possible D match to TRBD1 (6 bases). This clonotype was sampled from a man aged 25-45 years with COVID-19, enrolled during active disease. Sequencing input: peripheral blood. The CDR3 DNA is TGTGCCAGCAGTATCCCGGACAGTAAGATCTATGGTGGCTACACCTTC. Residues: CASSIPDSKIYGGYTF.